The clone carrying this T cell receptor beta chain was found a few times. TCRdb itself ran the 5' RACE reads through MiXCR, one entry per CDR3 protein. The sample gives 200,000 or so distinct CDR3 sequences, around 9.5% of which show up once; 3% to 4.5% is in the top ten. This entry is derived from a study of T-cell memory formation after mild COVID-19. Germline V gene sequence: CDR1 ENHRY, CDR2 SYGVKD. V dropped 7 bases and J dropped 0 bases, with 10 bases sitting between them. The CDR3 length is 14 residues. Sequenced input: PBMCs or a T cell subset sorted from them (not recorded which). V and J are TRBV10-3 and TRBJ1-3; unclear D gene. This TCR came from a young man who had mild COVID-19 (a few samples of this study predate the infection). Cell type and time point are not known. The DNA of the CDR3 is TGTGCCATCATTACTGACCTCTCTGGAAACACCATATATTTT. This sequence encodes CAIITDLSGNTIYF.